These T cell receptor beta chains were read from a single sample in a study of cytomegalovirus exposure and HLA in healthy donors. Repertoires were generated with immunoSEQ multiplex PCR, while TCRdb's copy carries only in-frame clones and drops some. The data hold about 160,000 clones, with 88% observed a single time. The sample taken for sequencing was PBMCs. These receptors were collected from a man younger than 30 in good health and CMV-seronegative. CDR3s include the opening cysteine and the closing phenylalanine or tryptophan. D genes are given only for firm matches. Rows give clone size only sometimes, using once, few, many, or a class for an expanded clone.

j_call clone_size d_call v_call cdr3_length cdr3_nt cdr3_aa
TRBJ2-1 . TRBD2 TRBV5-1 14 TGCGCCACCAGGGGTCTAGCGGGACATAATGAGCAGTTCTTC CATRGLAGHNEQFF
TRBJ2-2 . . TRBV6-6 12 TGTGCCAGCCGGCCCTGGGAGGGGGAGCTGTTTTTT CASRPWEGELFF
TRBJ2-7 . . TRBV18 14 TGTGCCAGCTCACCAGGGTCAGGGTCCTACGAGCAGTACTTC CASSPGSGSYEQYF
TRBJ2-5 . . TRBV10-1 12 TGCGCCAGCAGCCCAGGGCGTGAGACCCAGTACTTC CASSPGRETQYF
TRBJ2-3 once TRBD2 TRBV5-1 14 TGCGCCAGCAGTAAGCGGGGGATTATAGATACGCAGTATTTT CASSKRGIIDTQYF
TRBJ1-1 . TRBD1 TRBV5-6 13 TGTGCCAGCAGCACCGGACAGGTGGGCAGCACTTTCTTT CASSTGQVGSTFF
TRBJ2-1 . . TRBV5-1 17 TGCGCCAGCAGCACCGGAGGACCGGGACTGGGCCTCGATGAGCAGTTCTTC CASSTGGPGLGLDEQFF
TRBJ1-6 . . TRBV4-1 18 TGCGCCAGCAGCCAAGATGGGGCAGGGGTCGAGGAGAATTCACCCCTCCACTTT CASSQDGAGVEENSPLHF
TRBJ1-1 . . TRBV7-6 17 TGTGCCAGCAGCTCCACGACCGGATCAGGGATGAACACTGAAGCTTTCTTT CASSSTTGSGMNTEAFF
TRBJ2-1 . TRBD2 TRBV28 16 TGTGCCAGCACCCCTCGTAGGGACTATTCTATCAATGAGCAGTTCTTC CASTPRRDYSINEQFF
TRBJ2-1 . TRBD2 TRBV6-5 16 TGTGCCAGCAGTTTCTTAGCGGGAGGGGTCCACAATGAGCAGTTCTTC CASSFLAGGVHNEQFF
TRBJ2-5 . TRBD2 TRBV7-7 15 TGTGCTAGCAGCTCCGGACTAGCGGTACAAGAGACCCAGTACTTC CASSSGLAVQETQYF
TRBJ2-5 . TRBD1 TRBV5-1 14 TGCGCCACCTCCCCGGGACAGGGCAAAGAGACCCAGTACTTC CATSPGQGKETQYF
TRBJ2-1 . TRBD1 TRBV7-8 16 TGTGCCAGCAGCTTAAGACGGGACAGCTCCTACAATGAGCAGTTCTTC CASSLRRDSSYNEQFF
TRBJ1-1 . . TRBV27 14 TGTGCCAGCAGTTTAAGTGGGGCAGGGACTGAAGCTTTCTTT CASSLSGAGTEAFF
TRBJ2-3 . TRBD1 TRBV2 17 TGTGCCAGCAGTGCCTGGAGGGGACAGGAGGTCACAGATACGCAGTATTTT CASSAWRGQEVTDTQYF
TRBJ2-1 . TRBD2 TRBV27 15 TGTGCCAGCAGTCTCGGGACTAGTATCTACAATGAGCAGTTCTTC CASSLGTSIYNEQFF
TRBJ1-2 . . TRBV28 13 TGTGCCAGCTCCCAGGACGGGGGCTATGGCTACACCTTC CASSQDGGYGYTF
TRBJ1-3 . TRBD1 TRBV29-1 13 TGCAGCGTTATGGGACAGGGCGGAAACACCATATATTTT CSVMGQGGNTIYF
TRBJ2-5 . . TRBV10-1 14 TGCGCCAGCAGTGGTAACAGGGAACAAGAGACCCAGTACTTC CASSGNREQETQYF
TRBJ1-3 few . TRBV6-5 13 TGTGCCAGCAGCAGGGCGTCGGGAAACACCATATATTTT CASSRASGNTIYF
TRBJ2-1 . . TRBV2 14 TGTGCCAGCAGCCGCGACCCGACTAGTGGGCCGGGGGTCTTC CASSRDPTSGPGVF
TRBJ1-6 . . TRBV5-1 15 TGCGCCAGCAGCTTGGGGCGGGGGACCAATTCACCCCTCCACTTT CASSLGRGTNSPLHF
TRBJ2-1 few . TRBV4-3 13 TGCGCCAGCAGCCAAGAACCAGGGTATGAGCAGTTCTTC CASSQEPGYEQFF
TRBJ2-5 . TRBD2 TRBV2 13 TGTGCCAGCAGTTTTTCCAGCGGGGGGACCCAGTACTTC CASSFSSGGTQYF
TRBJ2-1 once . TRBV27 15 TGTGCCAGCAGTTTAGGGCCTTCGGCAACTAGCGAGCAGTTCTTC CASSLGPSATSEQFF
TRBJ1-6 . . TRBV9 16 TGTGCCAGCAGAGCTCCTGTGGGACACTATAATTCACCCCTCCACTTT CASRAPVGHYNSPLHF
TRBJ1-1 . TRBD1 TRBV13 15 TGTGCCAGCAGCAAAACCAGGGACAGGGGCACTGAAGCTTTCTTT CASSKTRDRGTEAFF
TRBJ2-1 . . TRBV4-1 14 TGCGCCAGCAGCCAGTCTACAGAATACAATGAGCAGTTCTTC CASSQSTEYNEQFF
TRBJ2-7 . . TRBV21-1 14 TGTGCCAGCAGCACACAGGGGTTCCCCTACGAGCAGTACTTC CASSTQGFPYEQYF
TRBJ1-1 . TRBD1 TRBV10-2 16 TGCGCCAGCAGTGAGGCCACCGGGACAGGGAAAAGAGAAGCTTTCTTT CASSEATGTGKREAFF
TRBJ1-5 . . TRBV7-2 15 TGTGCCAGCAGCCCCGGGGGGGCGGCGGGACAGCCCCAGCATTTT CASSPGGAAGQPQHF
TRBJ1-5 . TRBD1 TRBV19 15 TGTGCCAGTAGCTATAGGACAGGGGGCAATCAGCCCCAGCATTTT CASSYRTGGNQPQHF
TRBJ2-1 . TRBD2 TRBV11-2 16 TGTGCCAGCAGCTTAAAGTCGGGGGGGCCGAACAATGAGCAGTTCTTC CASSLKSGGPNNEQFF
TRBJ1-4 . TRBD1 TRBV27 15 TGTGCCAGCAGTTTCACCGACAGGGTGAATGAAAAACTGTTTTTT CASSFTDRVNEKLFF
TRBJ2-1 . . TRBV11-3 13 TGTGCCAGCAGCTTAGTCGGCCGGGGGGAGCAGTTCTTC CASSLVGRGEQFF
TRBJ1-4 . . TRBV9 16 TGTGCCAGCAGCAAAGAGCACGGTGTAACTAATGAAAAACTGTTTTTT CASSKEHGVTNEKLFF
TRBJ2-1 . TRBD1 TRBV27 14 TGTGCCAGCAGTTCAGGGGGAAGGAACAATGAGCAGTTCTTC CASSSGGRNNEQFF
TRBJ2-7 once TRBD1 TRBV5-6 13 TGTGCCAGCAGCCTCGGGACAGGCTACGAGCAGTACTTC CASSLGTGYEQYF
TRBJ1-1 . TRBD1 TRBV9 17 TGTGCCAGCAGCGCCCCGGGACAGGTTCTGAGGAACACTGAAGCTTTCTTT CASSAPGQVLRNTEAFF
TRBJ1-5 . . TRBV18 14 TGTGCCAGCTCACCGACGGACCGGGGTCAGCCCCAGCATTTT CASSPTDRGQPQHF
TRBJ2-7 . . TRBV5-1 15 TGCGCCAGCAGCGCACCAGGGGTGTTGGCTTACGAGCAGTACTTC CASSAPGVLAYEQYF
TRBJ1-3 . . TRBV7-8 12 TGTGCCAGCAGCGAGGACACGGGCCCCAGATATTTT CASSEDTGPRYF
TRBJ2-2 . TRBD1 TRBV14 18 TGTGCCAGCAGCCAAGGACAGGGGGCTCCCCGTGGGACCGGGGAGCTGTTTTTT CASSQGQGAPRGTGELFF
TRBJ2-2 once . TRBV13 16 TGTGCCAGCAGCCCCCAGTCGGGACAACCGACCGGGGAGCTGTTTTTT CASSPQSGQPTGELFF
TRBJ2-3 . . TRBV7-9 14 TGTGCCAGCAGCCCTCTGGACAGTTTTGATACGCAGTATTTT CASSPLDSFDTQYF
TRBJ2-5 . TRBD1 TRBV5-4 15 TGTGCCAGCAGACCAGGGGGACCTCAAGAGAGATCCCAGTACTTC CASRPGGPQERSQYF
TRBJ2-7 once TRBD1 TRBV7-9 15 TGTGCCAGCAGCCCCCTCAGGGACAGCTCCTACGAGCAGTACTTC CASSPLRDSSYEQYF
TRBJ2-1 . TRBD2 TRBV11-2 13 TGTGCCAGCAGCTTAGATCGCGGGAGCGGTCCGTTCTTC CASSLDRGSGPFF
TRBJ2-1 . TRBD2 TRBV6-1 15 TGTGCCAGCAGTGATGTCGGCGGGAGGGCCTGGGAGCAGTTCTTC CASSDVGGRAWEQFF
TRBJ2-5 once TRBD1 TRBV2 13 TGTGCCAGCAGAGACAGGGGGGAAGAGACCCAGTACTTC CASRDRGEETQYF
TRBJ2-2 . TRBD2 TRBV5-1 17 TGCGCCAGCAAACCCACCGGGCTAGCGGGAGCAAACGGGGAGCTGTTTTTT CASKPTGLAGANGELFF
TRBJ1-2 . TRBD1 TRBV10-3 14 TGTGCCATCAGTGGAACAGGGGATGTCGATGGCTACACCTTC CAISGTGDVDGYTF